A selection of T cell receptor beta chains follows, all from one sample in a study of T-cell reconstitution after alpha-beta-depleted transplantation in children. MiXCR, run by TCRdb on the PCR reads, gives a single entry per CDR3 protein. Among hundreds of thousands of distinct CDR3 sequences listed, less than 35% were seen once. Sequencing was performed on PBMCs from the stem cell graft donor, taken from the stem cell graft. Source of these receptors: a human donor who donated a stem cell graft to a child with aplastic anemia. Each CDR3 is given without its conserved first and last residue.

v_call: TRBV12-3/TRBV12-4
j_call: TRBJ1-1
cdr3_aa: ARRRDRSNTEAF

v_call: TRBV11-2
j_call: TRBJ1-2
cdr3_aa: ASSPRPNYGYT

v_call: TRBV12-3/TRBV12-4
j_call: TRBJ2-1
cdr3_aa: ASSARDGRSYNEQF

v_call: TRBV2
j_call: TRBJ1-3
cdr3_aa: ASSGTGGSGNTIY

v_call: TRBV19
j_call: TRBJ1-1
cdr3_aa: ASSMPGAGQAF

v_call: TRBV10-3
j_call: TRBJ1-1
cdr3_aa: AISESMVGQGPFKAF

v_call: TRBV29-1
j_call: TRBJ1-3
cdr3_aa: SVDSYSGNTIY

v_call: TRBV6-5
j_call: TRBJ2-2
cdr3_aa: ASSPPLGGLINTGELF

v_call: TRBV7-8
j_call: TRBJ1-5
cdr3_aa: ASSSQGVKAQPQH

v_call: TRBV20-1
j_call: TRBJ2-1
cdr3_aa: SARTGTSNNEQF

v_call: TRBV5-5
j_call: TRBJ2-7
cdr3_aa: ASTLGGAVSYEQY

v_call: TRBV7-2
j_call: TRBJ1-6
cdr3_aa: ASSLWTGSNSPLH

v_call: TRBV5-5
j_call: TRBJ2-2
cdr3_aa: ASRDRVREGTGELF

v_call: TRBV7-9
j_call: TRBJ2-2
cdr3_aa: ASSSWTGVTGELF

v_call: TRBV5-1
j_call: TRBJ2-7
cdr3_aa: ASKGEYEQY

v_call: TRBV27
j_call: TRBJ1-1
cdr3_aa: ASSTFGDNTEAF

v_call: TRBV7-2
j_call: TRBJ2-4
cdr3_aa: ASSWGAGPAKNIQY

v_call: TRBV5-6
j_call: TRBJ1-2
cdr3_aa: ASSYPTGGYT

v_call: TRBV19
j_call: TRBJ1-2
cdr3_aa: ASSILAGAYGYT

v_call: TRBV7-9
j_call: TRBJ1-1
cdr3_aa: ASSLGVGAF

v_call: TRBV10-1
j_call: TRBJ1-1
cdr3_aa: ASSERRTGGTEAF

v_call: TRBV20-1
j_call: TRBJ2-3
cdr3_aa: SARVSGRANTQY

v_call: TRBV6-1
j_call: TRBJ2-1
cdr3_aa: ASSARTSGSSYNEQF

v_call: TRBV5-1
j_call: TRBJ1-5
cdr3_aa: ASSSSGGGGQPQH